The 10 T cell receptor beta chains below come from one sample, sequenced in a study of T cell repertoires in cytomegalovirus infection. A single record per CDR3 protein comes from TCRdb applying MiXCR to the reads. This table has 250,000 or so distinct CDR3 sequences, approximately 17% appearing once. Source material: CD8+ T cells from PBMCs. Receptors were obtained from a human donor in good health (CMV status not recorded). Some clones in this sample may be carry-over from other donors' samples.

V usage is TRBV19 and J usage is TRBJ2-1; unclear D gene. The CDR3 runs 12 residues. The germline gives CDR1 LNHDA, CDR2 SQIVND (reference sequence). Trimming shortened V by 10 bases and J by 0 bases, and 7 bases separated the two germline ends. In DNA, the CDR3 is TGTGCCACCGTGAGCTCCTACAATGAGCAGTTCTTC. It is translated as CATVSSYNEQFF.

This clonotype was seen repeatedly, ten times or more. J is TRBJ2-4 and V is TRBV28; TRBD2 is a possible D gene (7 bases). This CDR3 contains 17 residues. The germline V gene encodes CDR1 MDHEN and CDR2 SYDVKM. V was trimmed by 1 base and J by 3 bases, leaving 16 bases between them. CDR3 loop: CASSLYGEGVVKNIQYF. The CDR3 DNA reads TGTGCCAGCAGTTTATACGGGGAGGGGGTTGTCAAAAACATTCAGTACTTC. Combining the CDR3 with reference TRBV28 and TRBJ2-4 gives the whole variable domain DVKVTQSSRYLVKRTGEKVFLECVQDMDHENMFWYRQDPGLGLRLIYFSYDVKMKEKGDIPEGYSVSREKKERFSLILESASTNQTSMYLCASSLYGEGVVKNIQYFGAGTRLSVL.

In its sample, this clonotype was seen a few times. The rearrangement uses TRBV6-1 and TRBJ1-1; tentative D call: TRBD1 (5 bases). The V end was cut by 7 bases, the J end by 5 bases, with 26 bases between. This CDR3 contains 17 residues. Germline loops: CDR1 MNHNS, CDR2 SASEGT. Written as DNA, the CDR3 is TGTGCCAGCACGTATTGGGCAGGGACGATTAAGGGGACTGAAGCTTTCTTT. Encoded protein: CASTYWAGTIKGTEAFF.

This clonotype was recorded at least ten times. The chain employs TRBV6-1 and TRBJ2-1; possible D gene TRBD2, 5 bases. Germline CDR1 reads MNHNS; CDR2 reads SASEGT. This CDR3 spans 14 amino acids. Trimming shortened V by 5 bases and J by 0 bases, and 8 bases separated the two germline ends. The DNA of the CDR3 is TGTGCCAGCAGTCAGCGGATCTCCTACAATGAGCAGTTCTTC. This codes for CASSQRISYNEQFF.

The table lists this clonotype with many counts. The genes are TRBV6-2 or TRBV6-3 and TRBJ2-1; D might be TRBD1 (6 bases). The ends were cut back, 2 bases at V and 0 bases at J, with 8 bases in the middle. CDR1 and CDR2 (germline): MNHEY, SVGEGT. The CDR3 spans 15 residues. The CDR3 DNA sequence: TGTGCCAGCAGTTACAGGGGGAGCTCCTACAATGAGCAGTTCTTC. Its translation: CASSYRGSSYNEQFF.

This clonotype was detected only a few times. The CDR3 DNA follows: TGTGCCAGCAGCGCACACGGACAGGGGGCGCTCGGCTATGGCTACACCTTC. Its translation: CASSAHGQGALGYGYTF. This sequence joins TRBV12-3 or TRBV12-4 and TRBJ1-2, with TRBD1 matching over 11 bases. V was pared by 6 bases and J by 4 bases, with 13 bases of the junction left unmatched. The CDR3 loop spans 17 amino acids.

The chain joins TRBV2 to TRBJ1-6; D is undetermined. The V and J ends lost 2 bases and 14 bases respectively, with 13 bases between them. In germline, CDR1 is SNHLY, CDR2 FYNNEI. There are 13 residues in the CDR3. The CDR3 DNA reads TGTGCCAGCAGTGAATCGTCAGGTTTGGCCCTCCACTTT. It translates to CASSESSGLALHF. Full variable domain (rest looked up from reference TRBV2 and TRBJ1-6): EPEVTQTPSHQVTQMGQEVILRCVPISNHLYFYWYRQILGQKVEFLVSFYNNEISEKSEIFDDQFSVERPDGSNFTLKIRSTKLEDSAMYFCASSESSGLALHFGNGTRLTVT.

This clonotype has ten or more counts. The genes are TRBV7-8 and TRBJ2-3; a weak D match, TRBD1 (6 bases). This CDR3 is 19 amino acids long. V lost 7 bases and J 0 bases, leaving 26 bases between the germline ends. Germline V CDR1 and CDR2: SGHVS, FQNEAQ. CDR3 region: CASTLPPTDRPTSTDTQYF. CDR3 DNA: TGTGCCAGCACCCTTCCACCCACTGACAGGCCGACTAGCACAGATACGCAGTATTTT.

This clonotype was recorded at least ten times. This rearrangement joins TRBV7-8 to TRBJ2-7, with TRBD1 identical over 12 bases. The germline V gene has CDR1 SGHVS and CDR2 FQNEAQ. Trimming cost V 6 bases and J 3 bases; bases outside gene matches: 15. There are 18 residues in the CDR3. CDR3 sequence (DNA): TGTGCCAGCAGTCCCGGGACAGGGGGCGCAGCCCTTTTCTACGAGCAGTACTTC. This gives the protein CASSPGTGGAALFYEQYF.

The rearrangement uses TRBV28 and TRBJ2-4; the D gene is possibly TRBD1 (5 bases). Germline V gene data show CDR1 as MDHEN and CDR2 as SYDVKM. The length of the CDR3 is 14 residues. Trimming cost V 8 bases and J 1 base, with 12 bases left between them. CDR3 sequence: CASSRAEAKNIQYF. CDR3 nucleotide sequence: TGTGCCAGCTCCAGGGCGGAGGCCAAAAACATTCAGTACTTC. Together with reference TRBV28 and TRBJ2-4, the CDR3 gives the full variable domain: DVKVTQSSRYLVKRTGEKVFLECVQDMDHENMFWYRQDPGLGLRLIYFSYDVKMKEKGDIPEGYSVSREKKERFSLILESASTNQTSMYLCASSRAEAKNIQYFGAGTRLSVL.